The 13 T cell receptor beta chains in this list originate from one sample, sequenced in a study of graft-versus-host responses after intestinal transplantation. Their antigen targets remain unknown. Repertoires were generated with immunoSEQ multiplex PCR, while TCRdb's copy carries only in-frame clones and drops some. The repertoire consists of around 110,000 clones, with 90% occurring once and the leading ten covering roughly 0.2%. Source: unstimulated CD4+ T cells sorted from spleen or lymph node cells, taken before intestinal transplant. The source of these receptors is a human donor who received an intestinal transplant.

The rearrangement uses TRBV5-1 and TRBJ1-4, with a tentative D call TRBD1 (5 bases). This CDR3 is 14 amino acids long. V lost 6 bases and J lost 7, with 16 bases in between. Germline V gives CDR1 SGHRS, CDR2 YFSETQ. The CDR3 loop is CASTLGGPREKLFF. The CDR3, as DNA: TGCGCCAGCACCCTGGGGGGTCCTCGTGAAAAACTGTTTTTT. Drawing the rest from reference TRBV5-1 and TRBJ1-4, the complete variable domain is KAGVTQTPRYLIKTRGQQVTLSCSPISGHRSVSWYQQTPGQGLQFLFEYFSETQRNKGNFPGRFSGRQFSNSRSEMNVSTLELGDSALYLCASTLGGPREKLFFGSGTQLSVL.

V usage is TRBV28 and J usage is TRBJ1-2; 8 bases are shared with TRBD1. Germline V gene data show CDR1 as MDHEN and CDR2 as SYDVKM. Unmatched junction bases numbered 0, after V lost 4 bases and J lost 5 bases. The CDR3 is made up of 12 amino acids. CDR3 amino acids: CASSWTGYGYTF. The CDR3 DNA is TGTGCCAGCAGTTGGACAGGGTATGGCTACACCTTC.

The chain has TRBV7-9 and TRBJ2-3, with D possibly TRBD1 on 7 matching bases. Trimming took off 1 base at V and 1 base at J, with 12 bases between the two ends. The CDR3 spans 16 residues. The V gene's germline CDR1 is SEHNR and CDR2 FQNEAQ (reference sequence). For the CDR3, the DNA is TGTGCCAGCAGCTTAGGACAGGGAGGACGCACAGATACGCAGTATTTT. Residues: CASSLGQGGRTDTQYF. Together with reference TRBV7-9 and TRBJ2-3, the CDR3 gives the full variable domain: DTGVSQNPRHKITKRGQNVTFRCDPISEHNRLYWYRQTLGQGPEFLTYFQNEAQLEKSRLLSDRFSAERPKGSFSTLEIQRTEQGDSAMYLCASSLGQGGRTDTQYFGPGTRLTVL.

This clone was picked up one time. V usage is TRBV5-8 and J usage is TRBJ1-5; TRBD1 might be the D (6 bases). Between the trimmed V and J ends, which lost 2 bases and 11 bases, there was a span of 8 bases. Germline V gene data show CDR1 as SGHTS and CDR2 as YDEGEE. This CDR3 has 11 residues. CDR3 amino acids: CASSLQGSQHF. Written as DNA, the CDR3 is TGTGCCAGCAGCTTACAGGGTTCCCAGCATTTT.

In nucleotides, the CDR3 is TGTGCCAGCAGCTTGCCAGGGGCTTACGAGCAGTACTTC. As protein: CASSLPGAYEQYF. V usage is TRBV5-5 and J usage is TRBJ2-7; the D gene is possibly TRBD1 (6 bases). The length of the CDR3 is 13 residues. Germline V gives CDR1 SGHKS, CDR2 YYEKEE (reference sequence). The V gene lost 1 base and the J gene lost 4 bases, with 9 bases spanning the gap.

This chain connects TRBV30 to TRBJ2-7; D may be TRBD1 (5 bases). Germline loops: CDR1 GTSNPN, CDR2 SVGIG (reference sequence). Trimming removed 5 bases from V and 2 bases from J, with 13 bases in between. CDR3 length equals 13 residues. CDR3 region: CAWAETAPYEQYF. CDR3 bases: TGTGCCTGGGCCGAGACAGCCCCCTACGAGCAGTACTTC.

DNA for the CDR3: TGCAGCGTTGAGCCGTTGGTCGCGAGATATGGCTACACCTTC. This codes for CSVEPLVARYGYTF. This rearrangement joins TRBV29-1 to TRBJ1-2, with no clear D. The germline gives CDR1 SQVTM, CDR2 ANQGSEA. The CDR3 has 14 residues. Trimming pared 3 bases from V and 5 bases from J, leaving 16 bases between.

This clone appeared a single time. The chain is built from TRBV6-6 and TRBJ2-7, with D hard to call. Trimming pared 2 bases from V and 2 bases from J, leaving 10 bases between. This CDR3 is 14 amino acids long. Germline V gene data show CDR1 as MNHNY and CDR2 as SVGAGI (reference sequence). CDR3 residues: CASSYGRVAYEQYF. The CDR3 DNA is TGTGCCAGCAGTTACGGGCGTGTCGCCTACGAGCAGTACTTC.

The chain joins TRBV7-9 to TRBJ1-1; a possible D gene is TRBD1 (6 bases). The CDR3 is made up of 14 amino acids. Trimming pared 2 bases from V and 0 bases from J, leaving 7 bases between. Germline V gene sequence: CDR1 SEHNR, CDR2 FQNEAQ (reference sequence). DNA for the CDR3: TGTGCCAGCAGCTTAACAGGGCTGAACACTGAAGCTTTCTTT. Translated: CASSLTGLNTEAFF.

For the CDR3, the DNA is TGTGCCAGCAGTTTATCGGGGGCTGGTACGGGGGAGCAGTACTTC. Translating gives CASSLSGAGTGEQYF. The rearrangement uses TRBV27 and TRBJ2-7, with D possibly TRBD1 on 6 matching bases. The length of the CDR3 is 15 residues. The V and J ends lost 0 bases and 7 bases respectively, with 16 bases between them. Germline CDR1 MNHEY, CDR2 SMNVEV (reference sequence).

Here the CDR3 reads CASSSIRGTGTGELFF. Here the CDR3 DNA reads TGTGCCAGCAGCTCAATAAGGGGAACAGGCACCGGGGAGCTGTTTTTT. The chain combines TRBV9 with TRBJ2-2; TRBD1 might be the D (5 bases). The V end lost 4 bases, the J end lost 4 bases, and 17 bases lay between the germline ends. Germline values: CDR1 SGDLS, CDR2 YYNGEE. The CDR3 sequence is 16 residues long.

The chain has TRBV28 and TRBJ2-1, with D perhaps matching TRBD1 (5 bases). The CDR3 totals 17 residues. Per germline, CDR1 MDHEN and CDR2 SYDVKM. V was trimmed by 4 bases and J by 3 bases, leaving 19 bases between them. The CDR3 sequence is CASSYSLQESHYNEQFF. The CDR3 DNA is TGTGCCAGCAGTTACTCCTTACAGGAGTCTCACTACAATGAGCAGTTCTTC.

This rearrangement joins TRBV4-3 to TRBJ2-2; D may be TRBD2 (5 bases). The CDR3 runs to 15 residues. Germline-derived CDR1 and CDR2 are LGHNA and YSLEER. Trimming left V 0 bases short and J 5 bases short, with 10 bases between. CDR3 coding DNA: TGCGCCAGCAGCCAAGAAGGGTCGGGAACCGGGGAGCTGTTTTTT. Protein sequence: CASSQEGSGTGELFF.